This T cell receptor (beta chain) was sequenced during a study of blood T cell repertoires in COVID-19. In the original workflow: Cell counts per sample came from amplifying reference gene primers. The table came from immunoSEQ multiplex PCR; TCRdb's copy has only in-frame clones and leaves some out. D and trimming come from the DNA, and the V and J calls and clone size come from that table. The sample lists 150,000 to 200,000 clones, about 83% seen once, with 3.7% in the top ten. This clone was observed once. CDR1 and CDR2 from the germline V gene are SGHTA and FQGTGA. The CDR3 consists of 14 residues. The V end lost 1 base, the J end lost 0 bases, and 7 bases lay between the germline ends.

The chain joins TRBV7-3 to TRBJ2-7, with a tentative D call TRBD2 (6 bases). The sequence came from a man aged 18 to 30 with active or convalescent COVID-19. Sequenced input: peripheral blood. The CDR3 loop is CASSLSGASYEQYF. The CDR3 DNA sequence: TGTGCCAGCAGCTTAAGCGGGGCCTCCTACGAGCAGTACTTC.